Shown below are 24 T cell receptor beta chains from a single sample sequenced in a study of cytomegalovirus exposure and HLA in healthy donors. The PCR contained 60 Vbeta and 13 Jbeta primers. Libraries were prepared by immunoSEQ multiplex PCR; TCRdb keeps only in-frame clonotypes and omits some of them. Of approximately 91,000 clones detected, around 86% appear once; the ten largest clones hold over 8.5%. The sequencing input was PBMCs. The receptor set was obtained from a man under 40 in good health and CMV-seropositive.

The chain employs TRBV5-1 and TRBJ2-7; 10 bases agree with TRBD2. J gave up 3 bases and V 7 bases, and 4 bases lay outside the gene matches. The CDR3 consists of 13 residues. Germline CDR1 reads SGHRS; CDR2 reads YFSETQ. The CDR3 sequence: CASARLAGYEQYF. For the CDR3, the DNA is TGCGCCAGCGCCAGACTAGCGGGCTACGAGCAGTACTTC.

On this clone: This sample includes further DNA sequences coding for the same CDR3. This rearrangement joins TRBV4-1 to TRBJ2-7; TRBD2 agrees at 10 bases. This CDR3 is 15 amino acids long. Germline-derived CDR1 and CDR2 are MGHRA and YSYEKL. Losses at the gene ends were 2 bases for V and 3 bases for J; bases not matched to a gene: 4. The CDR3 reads CASSQQREGRYEQYF. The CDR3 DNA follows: TGCGCCAGCAGCCAACAGCGGGAGGGCCGCTACGAGCAGTACTTC.

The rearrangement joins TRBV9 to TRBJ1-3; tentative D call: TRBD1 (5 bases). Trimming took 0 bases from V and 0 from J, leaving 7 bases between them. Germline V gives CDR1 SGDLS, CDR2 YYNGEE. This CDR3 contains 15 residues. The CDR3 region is CASSVEGISGNTIYF. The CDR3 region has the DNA TGTGCCAGCAGCGTAGAGGGGATCTCTGGAAACACCATATATTTT.

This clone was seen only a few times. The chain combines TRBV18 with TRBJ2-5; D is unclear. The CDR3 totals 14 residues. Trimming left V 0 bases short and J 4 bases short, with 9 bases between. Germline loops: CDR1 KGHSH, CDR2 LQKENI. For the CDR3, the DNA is TGTGCCAGCTCACCACCGTACCGAGGAGAGACCCAGTACTTC. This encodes CASSPPYRGETQYF.

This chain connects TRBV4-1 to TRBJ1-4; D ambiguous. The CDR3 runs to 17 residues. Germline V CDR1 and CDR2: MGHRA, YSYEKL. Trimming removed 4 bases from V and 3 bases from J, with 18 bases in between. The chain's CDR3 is CASSLNLRGIANEKLFF. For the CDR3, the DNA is TGCGCCAGCAGCCTCAACCTGAGAGGGATAGCTAATGAAAAACTGTTTTTT.

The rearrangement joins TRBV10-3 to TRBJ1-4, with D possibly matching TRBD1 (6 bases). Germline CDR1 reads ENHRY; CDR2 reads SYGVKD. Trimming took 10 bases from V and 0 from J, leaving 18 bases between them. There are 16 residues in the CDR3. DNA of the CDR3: TGTGCCACCGCATCCGCAGGGGTTGCAACTAATGAAAAACTGTTTTTT. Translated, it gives CATASAGVATNEKLFF.

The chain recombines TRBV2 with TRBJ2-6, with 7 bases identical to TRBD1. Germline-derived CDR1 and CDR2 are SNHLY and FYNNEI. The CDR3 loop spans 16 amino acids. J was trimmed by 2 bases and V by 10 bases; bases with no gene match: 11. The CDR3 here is CATHPRRGPGANVLTF. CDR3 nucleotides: TGTGCCACCCACCCAAGAAGGGGGCCTGGGGCCAACGTCCTGACTTTC. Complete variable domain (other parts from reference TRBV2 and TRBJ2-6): EPEVTQTPSHQVTQMGQEVILRCVPISNHLYFYWYRQILGQKVEFLVSFYNNEISEKSEIFDDQFSVERPDGSNFTLKIRSTKLEDSAMYFCATHPRRGPGANVLTFGAGSRLTVL.

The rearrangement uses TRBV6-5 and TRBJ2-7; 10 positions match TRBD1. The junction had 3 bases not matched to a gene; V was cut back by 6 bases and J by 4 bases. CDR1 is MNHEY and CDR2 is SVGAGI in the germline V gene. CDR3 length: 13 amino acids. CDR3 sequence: CASRDRGLYEQYF. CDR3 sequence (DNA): TGTGCCAGCAGAGACAGGGGGCTTTACGAGCAGTACTTC.

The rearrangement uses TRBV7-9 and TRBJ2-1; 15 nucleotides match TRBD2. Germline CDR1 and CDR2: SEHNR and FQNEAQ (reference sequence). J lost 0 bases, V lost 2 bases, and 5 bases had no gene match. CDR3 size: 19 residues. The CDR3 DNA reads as TGTGCCAGCAGCTTAATTGGACTAGCGGGAGGGTCCTCCTACAATGAGCAGTTCTTC. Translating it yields CASSLIGLAGGSSYNEQFF.

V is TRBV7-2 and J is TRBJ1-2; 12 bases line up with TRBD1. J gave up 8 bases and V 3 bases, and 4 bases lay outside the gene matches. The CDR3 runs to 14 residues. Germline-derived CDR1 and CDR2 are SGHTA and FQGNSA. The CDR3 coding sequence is TGTGCCAGCAGCTTGGGACAGGGGGCGGAAGGCTACACCTTC. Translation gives CASSLGQGAEGYTF.

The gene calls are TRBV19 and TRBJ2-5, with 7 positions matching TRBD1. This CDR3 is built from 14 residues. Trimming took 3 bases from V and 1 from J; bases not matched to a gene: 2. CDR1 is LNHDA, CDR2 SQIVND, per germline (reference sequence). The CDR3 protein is CASSIRDSQETQYF. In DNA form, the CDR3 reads TGTGCCAGTAGTATTCGGGACAGCCAAGAGACCCAGTACTTC.

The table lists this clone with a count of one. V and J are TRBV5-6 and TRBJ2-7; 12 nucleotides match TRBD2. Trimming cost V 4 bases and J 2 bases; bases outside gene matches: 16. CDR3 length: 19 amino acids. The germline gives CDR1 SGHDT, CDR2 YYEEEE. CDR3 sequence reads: CASSPTPSGRASQPYEQYF. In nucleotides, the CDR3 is TGTGCCAGCAGCCCTACCCCTAGCGGGAGGGCCTCACAGCCCTACGAGCAGTACTTC.

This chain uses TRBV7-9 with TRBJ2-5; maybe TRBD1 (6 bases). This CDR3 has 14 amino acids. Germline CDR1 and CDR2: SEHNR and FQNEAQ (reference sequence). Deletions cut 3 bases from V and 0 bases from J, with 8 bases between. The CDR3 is CASSFGTHQETQYF. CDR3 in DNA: TGTGCCAGCAGCTTCGGGACACACCAAGAGACCCAGTACTTC.

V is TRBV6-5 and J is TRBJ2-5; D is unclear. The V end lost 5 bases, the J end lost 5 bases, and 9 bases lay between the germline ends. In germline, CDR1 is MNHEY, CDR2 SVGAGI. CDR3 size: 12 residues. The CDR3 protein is CASSGPEETQYF. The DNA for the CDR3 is TGTGCCAGCAGTGGCCCGGAGGAGACCCAGTACTTC.

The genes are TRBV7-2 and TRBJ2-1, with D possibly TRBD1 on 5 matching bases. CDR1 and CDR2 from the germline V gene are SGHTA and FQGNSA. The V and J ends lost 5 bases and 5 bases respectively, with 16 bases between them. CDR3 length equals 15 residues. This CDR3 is CASSVSQDRNNEQFF. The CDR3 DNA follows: TGTGCCAGCAGCGTCTCCCAAGACAGAAACAATGAGCAGTTCTTC.

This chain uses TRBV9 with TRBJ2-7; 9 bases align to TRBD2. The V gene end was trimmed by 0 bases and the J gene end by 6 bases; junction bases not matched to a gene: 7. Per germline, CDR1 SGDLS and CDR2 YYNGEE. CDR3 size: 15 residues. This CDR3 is CASSVEVAGVSEQYF. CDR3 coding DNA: TGTGCCAGCAGCGTAGAAGTAGCGGGAGTGAGCGAGCAGTACTTC. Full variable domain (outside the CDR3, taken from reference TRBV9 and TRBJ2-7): DSGVTQTPKHLITATGQRVTLRCSPRSGDLSVYWYQQSLDQGLQFLIQYYNGEERAKGNILERFSAQQFPDLHSELNLSSLELGDSALYFCASSVEVAGVSEQYFGPGTRLTVT.

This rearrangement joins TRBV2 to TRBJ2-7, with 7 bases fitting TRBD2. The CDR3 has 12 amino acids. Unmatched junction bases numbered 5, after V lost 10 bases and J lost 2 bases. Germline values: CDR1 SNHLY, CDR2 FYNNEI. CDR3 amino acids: CATGTTAYEQYF. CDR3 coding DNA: TGTGCCACAGGGACTACAGCCTACGAGCAGTACTTC.

The CDR3 loop reads CASSSTYTGYGYTF. The CDR3 bases are TGTGCCAGCAGTTCCACCTACACAGGGTATGGCTACACCTTC. This sequence joins TRBV28 and TRBJ1-2, with TRBD1 as a possible D gene (6 bases). From germline, CDR1 is MDHEN and CDR2 SYDVKM. The germline V and J ends were trimmed by 4 bases and 5 bases, with 14 bases remaining between them. The CDR3 is 14 residues long.

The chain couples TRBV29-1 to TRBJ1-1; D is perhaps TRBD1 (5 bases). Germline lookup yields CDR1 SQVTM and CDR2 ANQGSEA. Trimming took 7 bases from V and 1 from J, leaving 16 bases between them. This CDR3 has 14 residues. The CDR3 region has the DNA TGCAGCGCCTCGCTTCGGACAACGAACACTGAAGCTTTCTTT. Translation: CSASLRTTNTEAFF.

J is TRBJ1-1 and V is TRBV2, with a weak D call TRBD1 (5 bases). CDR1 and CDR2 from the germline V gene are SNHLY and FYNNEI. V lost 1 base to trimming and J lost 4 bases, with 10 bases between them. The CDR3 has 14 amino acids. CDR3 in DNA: TGTGCCAGCAGTGAAGGGGACTGGGGCACTGAAGCTTTCTTT. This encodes CASSEGDWGTEAFF.

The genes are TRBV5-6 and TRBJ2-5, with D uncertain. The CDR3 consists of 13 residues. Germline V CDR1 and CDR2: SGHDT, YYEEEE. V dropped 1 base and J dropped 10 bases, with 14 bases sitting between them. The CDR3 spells CASSLRQRVVQYF. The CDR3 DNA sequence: TGTGCCAGCAGCTTGAGGCAACGGGTCGTCCAGTACTTC. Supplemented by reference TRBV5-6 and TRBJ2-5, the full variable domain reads DAGVTQSPTHLIKTRGQQVTLRCSPKSGHDTVSWYQQALGQGPQFIFQYYEEEERQRGNFPDRFSGHQFPNYSSELNVNALLLGDSALYLCASSLRQRVVQYFGPGTRLLVL.

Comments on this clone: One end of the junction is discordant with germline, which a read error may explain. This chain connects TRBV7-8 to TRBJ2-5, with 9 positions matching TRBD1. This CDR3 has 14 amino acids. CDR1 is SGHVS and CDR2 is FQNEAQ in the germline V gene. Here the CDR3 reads CASSSGTGREAQYF. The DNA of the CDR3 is TGTGCCAGCAGCTCCGGGACAGGGCGAGAGGCCCAGTACTTC.

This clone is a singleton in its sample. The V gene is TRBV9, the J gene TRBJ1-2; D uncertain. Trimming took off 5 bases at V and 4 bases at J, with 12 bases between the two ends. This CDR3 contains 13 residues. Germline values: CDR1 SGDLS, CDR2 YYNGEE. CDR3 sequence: CASRSGVRYGYTF. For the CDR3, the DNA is TGTGCCAGCAGGTCCGGGGTTCGCTATGGCTACACCTTC. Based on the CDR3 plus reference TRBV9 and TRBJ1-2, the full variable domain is DSGVTQTPKHLITATGQRVTLRCSPRSGDLSVYWYQQSLDQGLQFLIQYYNGEERAKGNILERFSAQQFPDLHSELNLSSLELGDSALYFCASRSGVRYGYTFGSGTRLTVV.

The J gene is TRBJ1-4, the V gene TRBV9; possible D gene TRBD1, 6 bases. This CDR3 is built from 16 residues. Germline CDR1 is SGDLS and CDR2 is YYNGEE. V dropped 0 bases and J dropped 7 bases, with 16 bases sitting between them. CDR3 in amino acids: CASSVAPGQISEKLFF. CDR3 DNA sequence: TGTGCCAGCAGCGTAGCTCCCGGACAGATCAGTGAAAAACTGTTTTTT.